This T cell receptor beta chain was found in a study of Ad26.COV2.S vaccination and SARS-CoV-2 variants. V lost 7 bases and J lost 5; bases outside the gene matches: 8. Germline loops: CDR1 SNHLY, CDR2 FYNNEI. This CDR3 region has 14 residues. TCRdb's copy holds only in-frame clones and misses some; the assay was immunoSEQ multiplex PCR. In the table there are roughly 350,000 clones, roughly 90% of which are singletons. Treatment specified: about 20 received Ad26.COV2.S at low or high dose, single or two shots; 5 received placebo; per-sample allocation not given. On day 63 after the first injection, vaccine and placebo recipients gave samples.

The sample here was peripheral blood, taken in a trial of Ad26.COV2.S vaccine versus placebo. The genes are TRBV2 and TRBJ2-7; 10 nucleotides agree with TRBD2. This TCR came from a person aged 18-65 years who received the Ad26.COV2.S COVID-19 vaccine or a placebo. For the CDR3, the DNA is TGTGCCAGCAAGGAACTAGCGGGGTCCGACGAGCAGTACTTC. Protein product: CASKELAGSDEQYF.